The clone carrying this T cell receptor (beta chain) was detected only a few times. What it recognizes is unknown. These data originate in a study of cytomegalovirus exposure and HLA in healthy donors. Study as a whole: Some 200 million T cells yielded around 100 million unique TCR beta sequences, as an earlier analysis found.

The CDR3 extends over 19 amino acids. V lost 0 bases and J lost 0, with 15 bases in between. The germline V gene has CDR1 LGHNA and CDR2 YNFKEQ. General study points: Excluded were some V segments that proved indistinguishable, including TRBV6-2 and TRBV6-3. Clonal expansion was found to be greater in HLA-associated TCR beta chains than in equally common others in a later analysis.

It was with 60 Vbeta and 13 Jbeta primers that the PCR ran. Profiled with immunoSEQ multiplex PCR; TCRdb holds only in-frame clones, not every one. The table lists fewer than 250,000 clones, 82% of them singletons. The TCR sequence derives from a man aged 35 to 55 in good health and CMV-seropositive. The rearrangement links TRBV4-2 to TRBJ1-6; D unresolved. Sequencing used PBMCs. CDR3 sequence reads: CASSQDLVRASSYNSPLHF. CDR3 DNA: TGTGCCAGCAGCCAAGACCTTGTGAGGGCGAGCTCCTATAATTCACCCCTCCACTTT.